These T cell receptor beta chains were read from a single sample in a study of CD8 T cells in Susac syndrome. TCRdb reprocessed the immunoSEQ multiplex PCR reads with MiXCR, giving one entry per CDR3 protein. The sample lists approximately 210,000 distinct CDR3 sequences, approximately 94% occurring once. Material: CD4+ T cells from PBMCs. These receptors originate from a human donor with Susac syndrome. Each CDR3 is given with its conserved first and last residue. D genes are given only for firm matches. Clone size, where shown, is once, few, many, or a class for clones that have expanded.

j_call v_call clone_size d_call cdr3_aa cdr3_nt
TRBJ1-5 TRBV20-1 - - CSARTPLEDQPQHF TGCAGTGCTAGAACCCCCTTAGAAGATCAGCCCCAGCATTTT
TRBJ2-5 TRBV5-1 once TRBD1 CASSPFGQGGETQYF TGCGCCAGCAGCCCCTTTGGACAGGGTGGCGAGACCCAGTACTTC
TRBJ1-1 TRBV6-2/TRBV6-3 - TRBD1 CASTKQGRAEAFF TGTGCCAGCACGAAACAGGGGCGCGCTGAAGCTTTCTTT
TRBJ2-2 TRBV20-1 - TRBD1 CSASVRDRGSSDTGELFF TGCAGTGCTTCCGTCCGGGACAGGGGAAGTTCGGACACCGGGGAGCTGTTTTTT
TRBJ1-6 TRBV9 - - CASSVDGRSSYNSPLHF TGTGCCAGCAGCGTAGACGGCAGAAGCTCCTATAATTCACCCCTCCACTTT
TRBJ1-2 TRBV5-1 - - CASSLGQAQGGYTF TGCGCCAGCAGCTTGGGTCAGGCTCAAGGCGGCTACACCTTC
TRBJ1-2 TRBV30 - - CAAGNYGYTF TGTGCCGCCGGAAACTATGGCTACACCTTC
TRBJ2-3 TRBV5-1 - - CASSTDWSADTQYF TGCGCCAGCAGCACCGACTGGTCGGCAGATACGCAGTATTTT
TRBJ1-2 TRBV18 - TRBD1 CASSPPRQGDYGYTF TGTGCCAGCTCACCACCGCGACAGGGAGACTATGGCTACACCTTC
TRBJ2-7 TRBV30 once - CAWSVRSYEQYF TGTGCCTGGAGTGTACGTTCCTACGAGCAGTACTTC
TRBJ1-6 TRBV5-1 - - CASSLFGLEDSPLHF TGCGCCAGCAGCTTGTTCGGGTTGGAGGATTCACCCCTCCACTTT
TRBJ1-6 TRBV3-1 - - CASSQDQGSGSPLHF TGTGCCAGCAGCCAAGATCAGGGGTCAGGGTCACCCCTCCACTTT
TRBJ2-1 TRBV5-6 - TRBD2 CASSWISGVYNEQFF TGTGCCAGCAGCTGGATAAGCGGGGTATACAATGAGCAGTTCTTC
TRBJ1-1 TRBV19 - - CASRVRGEANTEAFF TGTGCCAGTAGGGTCCGGGGGGAAGCGAACACTGAAGCTTTCTTT
TRBJ1-2 TRBV7-2 few - CASSLSYGYTF TGTGCCAGCAGCTTGAGTTATGGCTACACCTTC
TRBJ2-3 TRBV28 - - CASSFPFFSTDTQYF TGTGCCAGCAGTTTCCCATTCTTTAGCACAGATACGCAGTATTTT
TRBJ1-1 TRBV29-1 - TRBD1 CSVEGQGMTEAFF TGCAGCGTTGAAGGACAGGGGATGACTGAAGCTTTCTTT
TRBJ2-1 TRBV7-2 - - CASSLSHLAF TGTGCCAGCAGCTTAAGTCATTTGGCCTTC
TRBJ2-2 TRBV11-2 - TRBD1 CASSPTGPGTGELFF TGTGCCAGCAGCCCGACAGGGCCAGGCACCGGGGAGCTGTTTTTT
TRBJ1-2 TRBV28 - - CATSPGENYGYTF TGTGCCACGTCGCCAGGGGAGAACTATGGCTACACCTTC
TRBJ1-1 TRBV15 - TRBD1 CATSRLWDRGTVNTEAFF TGTGCCACCAGCAGGCTTTGGGACAGGGGAACTGTGAACACTGAAGCTTTCTTT
TRBJ1-5 TRBV3-1 - TRBD1 CASSQAGTGHQPQHF TGTGCCAGCAGCCAAGCGGGGACAGGCCATCAGCCCCAGCATTTT
TRBJ1-6 TRBV6-1 - - CASSPTWTAYNSPLHF TGTGCCAGCAGTCCTACGTGGACAGCCTATAATTCACCCCTCCACTTT
TRBJ2-2 TRBV12-3/TRBV12-4 - - CASSLDIEGGTGELFF TGTGCCAGCAGTTTAGATATCGAGGGGGGGACCGGGGAGCTGTTTTTT
TRBJ1-1 TRBV6-2/TRBV6-3 - - CASSYGQDRFMNTEAFF TGTGCCAGCAGTTACGGGCAAGACCGGTTCATGAACACTGAAGCTTTCTTT
TRBJ1-1 TRBV2 - - CASSEADEAFF TGTGCCAGCAGTGAGGCAGATGAAGCTTTCTTT
TRBJ2-1 TRBV6-2/TRBV6-3 - TRBD2 CASSYVGTSGYNEQFF TGTGCCAGCAGTTACGTTGGGACTAGCGGTTACAATGAGCAGTTCTTC
TRBJ2-5 TRBV10-3 once - CAISESTSPQETQYF TGTGCCATCAGTGAGTCTACTAGCCCCCAAGAGACCCAGTACTTC
TRBJ1-5 TRBV10-3 - TRBD1 CAISSGQASNQPQHF TGTGCCATCAGCAGTGGACAGGCTAGCAATCAGCCCCAGCATTTT
TRBJ1-2 TRBV29-1 once - CSVDITGALANYGYTF TGCAGCGTAGATATCACAGGTGCTTTAGCTAACTATGGCTACACCTTC
TRBJ1-5 TRBV19 once - CASSREDSFSNQPQHF TGTGCCAGTAGTAGAGAGGACAGTTTTAGCAATCAGCCCCAGCATTTT
TRBJ1-1 TRBV10-3 - TRBD1 CAISDLTGGYTEAFF TGTGCCATCAGTGACCTGACAGGGGGCTACACTGAAGCTTTCTTT
TRBJ2-3 TRBV2 - TRBD1 CASRTGSDTQYF TGTGCCAGCAGGACAGGGTCAGATACGCAGTATTTT
TRBJ2-7 TRBV5-1 - - CASSRTWQYEQYF TGCGCCAGCAGCCGGACTTGGCAGTACGAGCAGTACTTC
TRBJ2-1 TRBV29-1 - TRBD2 CSVEYNSGGFSYNEQFF TGCAGCGTTGAATATAATAGCGGGGGATTCTCCTACAATGAGCAGTTCTTC
TRBJ2-7 TRBV5-1 - - CASLRQPNAEQYF TGCGCCAGTCTACGACAGCCAAACGCCGAGCAGTACTTC
TRBJ1-3 TRBV30 - - CAWGGNTIYF TGTGCCTGGGGTGGAAACACCATATATTTT
TRBJ1-1 TRBV7-8 - - CASSLRGGLNTEAFF TGTGCCAGCAGCTTAAGGGGGGGATTGAACACTGAAGCTTTCTTT
TRBJ2-1 TRBV28 - - CASSDVGEQFF TGTGCCAGCAGTGATGTCGGGGAGCAGTTCTTC
TRBJ2-7 TRBV12-3/TRBV12-4 - TRBD1 CASSLEDRGRGLSHEQYF TGTGCCAGCAGCTTAGAGGACAGGGGTCGCGGCCTTTCCCACGAGCAGTACTTC
TRBJ1-6 TRBV4-2 - - CASSQGTQGNSPLHF TGTGCCAGCAGCCAAGGGACACAGGGAAATTCACCCCTCCACTTT
TRBJ1-5 TRBV5-1 - - CASSPQGSVGQPQHF TGCGCCAGCAGCCCTCAGGGGAGCGTCGGCCAGCCCCAGCATTTT
TRBJ1-2 TRBV20-1 - TRBD1 CSAWDRKNYGYTF TGCAGTGCTTGGGACAGGAAAAACTATGGCTACACCTTC
TRBJ1-6 TRBV30 - - CAWEANSPLHF TGTGCCTGGGAGGCGAATTCACCCCTCCACTTT
TRBJ2-7 TRBV6-6 - - CASSYSTAYEQYF TGTGCCAGCAGTTACTCTACAGCTTACGAGCAGTACTTC